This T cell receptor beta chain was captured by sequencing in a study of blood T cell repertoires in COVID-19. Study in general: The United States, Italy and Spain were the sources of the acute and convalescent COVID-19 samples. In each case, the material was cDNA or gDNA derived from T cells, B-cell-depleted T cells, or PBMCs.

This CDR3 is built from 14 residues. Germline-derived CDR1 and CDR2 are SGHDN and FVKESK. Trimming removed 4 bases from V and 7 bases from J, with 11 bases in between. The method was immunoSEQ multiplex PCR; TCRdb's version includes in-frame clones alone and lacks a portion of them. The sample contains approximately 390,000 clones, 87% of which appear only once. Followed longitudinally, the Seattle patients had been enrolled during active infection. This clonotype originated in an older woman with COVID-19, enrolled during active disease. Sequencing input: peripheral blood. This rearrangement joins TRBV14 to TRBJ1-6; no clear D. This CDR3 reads CASSRHSLNSPLHF. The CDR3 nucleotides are TGTGCCAGCAGCCGGCACAGTCTGAATTCACCCCTCCACTTT.